The 5 T cell receptor beta chains listed next were all sequenced from one sample in a study of blood T cells in healthy people across ages. Together with a sample-barcoded 5' primer, a J-beta primer mix was included in a second PCR lasting about 6 to 12 cycles. TCRdb ran MiXCR on the 5' RACE reads and lists one entry per CDR3 protein. The sample holds roughly 500,000 distinct CDR3 sequences; about 25% are singletons and the top ten take less than 20%. Sequenced sample: blood. The receptor set was obtained from a woman aged 70 to 79 in good health.

The table lists this clonotype with a few counts. V usage is TRBV29-1 and J usage is TRBJ2-7; weak D call: TRBD1 (5 bases). The CDR3 runs 13 residues. Germline V gives CDR1 SQVTM, CDR2 ANQGSEA. Trimming stripped 6 bases from V and 7 bases from J, with 19 bases between. CDR3 sequence (DNA): TGCAGCGTAACTACGGACACCTCCGATGAGCAGTACTTC. Residues: CSVTTDTSDEQYF.

This clonotype was seen only a few times. The rearrangement uses TRBV20-1 and TRBJ2-5; D may be TRBD2 (5 bases). From germline, CDR1 is DFQATT and CDR2 SNEGSKA (reference sequence). The CDR3 runs to 15 residues. The germline V and J ends were trimmed by 5 bases and 1 base, with 17 bases remaining between them. For the CDR3, the DNA is TGCAGTGCTGGCCCCTTGGGAGTGCGCCAAGAGACCCAGTACTTC. It is translated as CSAGPLGVRQETQYF.

This chain uses TRBV5-6 with TRBJ2-5, with D perhaps being TRBD1 or TRBD2 (5 bases each). The germline V gene has CDR1 SGHDT and CDR2 YYEEEE. The CDR3 loop spans 15 amino acids. The V end lost 4 bases, the J end lost 4 bases, and 17 bases lay between the germline ends. DNA of the CDR3: TGTGCCAGCAGCAAGTTGACTGGGGGTCTAGAGACCCAGTACTTC. Protein: CASSKLTGGLETQYF. Combining the CDR3 with reference TRBV5-6 and TRBJ2-5 gives the whole variable domain DAGVTQSPTHLIKTRGQQVTLRCSPKSGHDTVSWYQQALGQGPQFIFQYYEEEERQRGNFPDRFSGHQFPNYSSELNVNALLLGDSALYLCASSKLTGGLETQYFGPGTRLLVL.

This clonotype was seen only a few times. The V and J genes are TRBV11-3 and TRBJ1-1; no definite D call. This CDR3 region has 16 residues. The germline CDR1 and CDR2 sequences are SGHNT and YENEEA. Trimming stripped 7 bases from V and 8 bases from J, with 26 bases between. CDR3 region: CASTRFTGRSIGEAFF. The CDR3 nucleotides are TGTGCCAGCACCCGATTCACTGGACGGTCAATCGGGGAAGCTTTCTTT.

The chain uses TRBV29-1 and TRBJ2-5; 7 positions agree with TRBD1. CDR1 and CDR2 from the germline V gene are SQVTM and ANQGSEA. The CDR3 contains 12 residues. After removal of 4 bases from V and 4 bases from J, the junction contained 3 bases not matched to a gene. CDR3 amino acids: CSVGYRGETQYF. DNA of the CDR3: TGCAGCGTTGGCTACAGGGGAGAGACCCAGTACTTC.